Following are 12 T cell receptor beta chains from one sample sequenced in a study of PD-1 blockade in classical Hodgkin lymphoma. The time point is: newly diagnosed, previously untreated cHL patient sample. Magnetic depletion of non-target cells from thawed PBMCs yielded purified CD8+ T cells. Method: immunoSEQ multiplex PCR; TCRdb's copy keeps in-frame clones and lacks some. The table records about 21,000 clones, around nine tenths of them present only once. The specimen was CD8+ T cells from blood. Receptor source: a human donor with classical Hodgkin lymphoma.

This rearrangement joins TRBV5-1 to TRBJ2-1; D possibly corresponds to TRBD1 (5 bases). The CDR3 runs 15 residues. The V end lost 4 bases, the J end lost 5 bases, and 16 bases lay between the germline ends. Germline CDR1 reads SGHRS; CDR2 reads YFSETQ. CDR3 sequence (DNA): TGCGCCAGCAGCAGCTTGCAGGGCGCGGACAATGAGCAGTTCTTC. Translated, it gives CASSSLQGADNEQFF.

The V gene is TRBV5-6, the J gene TRBJ1-1; no clear D. Trimming pared 0 bases from V and 3 bases from J, leaving 12 bases between. Per the germline V gene, CDR1 is SGHDT and CDR2 is YYEEEE. The CDR3 is 15 residues long. CDR3: CASSLGRGVDTEAFF. The CDR3 DNA is TGTGCCAGCAGCTTGGGCCGGGGTGTAGACACTGAAGCTTTCTTT.

The genes are TRBV19 and TRBJ2-3; 7 bases are shared with TRBD1. Per germline, CDR1 LNHDA and CDR2 SQIVND (reference sequence). V was pared by 6 bases and J by 1 base, with 4 bases of the junction left unmatched. CDR3 length: 14 amino acids. CDR3 residues: CASREQGGTDTQYF. The CDR3 DNA reads TGTGCCAGTAGGGAGCAGGGGGGCACAGATACGCAGTATTTT.

The chain has TRBV6-4 and TRBJ1-1; D possibly corresponds to TRBD1 (5 bases). From germline, CDR1 is MRHNA and CDR2 SNTAGT. This CDR3 is 14 amino acids long. V was trimmed by 6 bases and J by 5 bases, leaving 16 bases between them. The CDR3 DNA reads TGTGCCAGCAGCTCGGGACCGCCGGGGACTGAAGCTTTCTTT. This gives the protein CASSSGPPGTEAFF.

This chain uses TRBV28 with TRBJ2-7; D might be TRBD2 (7 bases). Germline CDR1 MDHEN, CDR2 SYDVKM. The CDR3 contains 18 residues. Trimming pared 1 base from V and 3 bases from J, leaving 22 bases between. CDR3 sequence: CASSLFRRRGGPIYEQYF. In DNA form, the CDR3 reads TGTGCCAGCAGTTTATTCAGGCGGAGGGGGGGACCAATCTACGAGCAGTACTTC.

This clone was picked up one time. This chain connects TRBV12-5 to TRBJ1-1; D not certain. V was pared by 1 base and J by 5 bases, with 8 bases between. Germline V gene sequence: CDR1 LGHNT, CDR2 FRNRAP. The CDR3 consists of 13 residues. In nucleotides, the CDR3 is TGTGCTAGTGGTTTGGGGGTGGGGACTGAAGCTTTCTTT. Amino acid sequence: CASGLGVGTEAFF.

The genes are TRBV6-8 and TRBJ2-1; a weak D match, TRBD2 (6 bases). The V gene lost 0 bases and the J gene lost 5 bases, with 14 bases spanning the gap. This CDR3 is built from 16 residues. From germline, CDR1 is MNHGY and CDR2 SAAAGT. The CDR3 DNA sequence: TGTGCCAGCAGTTACTCACGACTAGGGTCCGACAATGAGCAGTTCTTC. Protein: CASSYSRLGSDNEQFF.

The V call is TRBV19, the J call TRBJ2-7, with 9 nucleotides matching TRBD1. CDR1 LNHDA and CDR2 SQIVND come from the germline V gene (reference sequence). The CDR3 contains 14 residues. V dropped 5 bases and J dropped 3; count of bases not matched to a gene: 5. CDR3 sequence: CASSAGTGLYEQYF. The CDR3, as DNA: TGTGCCAGTAGTGCCGGGACAGGGCTCTACGAGCAGTACTTC.

The chain recombines TRBV11-2 with TRBJ1-2; D remains unclear. The germline V gene has CDR1 SGHAT and CDR2 FQNNGV. The CDR3 has 13 residues. The germline V and J ends were trimmed by 4 bases and 5 bases, with 11 bases remaining between them. The CDR3 DNA follows: TGTGCCAGCAGCTCCGCTCGCCTTTATGGCTACACCTTC. It specifies CASSSARLYGYTF.

CDR3 DNA sequence: TGTGCCAGCAGCTTGGTTCATTGGGGCGAGCAGTTCTTC. This codes for CASSLVHWGEQFF. The chain is built from TRBV11-2 and TRBJ2-1, with D possibly being TRBD1 (5 bases). CDR1 is SGHAT, CDR2 FQNNGV, per germline. The V and J ends lost 3 bases and 10 bases respectively, with 13 bases between them. The CDR3 is 13 amino acids.

The V call is TRBV4-2, the J call TRBJ2-3; 12 bases agree with TRBD2. The CDR3 contains 16 residues. Germline V CDR1 and CDR2: LGHNA, YNFKEQ. With V trimmed by 0 bases and J by 4 bases, 2 bases remained unmatched. The CDR3 sequence: CASSQEASGGADTQYF. The CDR3 DNA reads TGTGCCAGCAGCCAAGAGGCTAGCGGGGGGGCAGATACGCAGTATTTT.

The chain combines TRBV9 with TRBJ2-1, with 10 bases that match TRBD1. CDR1 and CDR2 from the germline V gene are SGDLS and YYNGEE. CDR3 length: 16 residues. Trimming cost V 1 base and J 8 bases; bases outside gene matches: 9. As DNA, the CDR3 is TGTGCCAGCAGCGTATTTGGGACAGGGGCTGGGGATGAGCAGTTCTTC. This translates into CASSVFGTGAGDEQFF.